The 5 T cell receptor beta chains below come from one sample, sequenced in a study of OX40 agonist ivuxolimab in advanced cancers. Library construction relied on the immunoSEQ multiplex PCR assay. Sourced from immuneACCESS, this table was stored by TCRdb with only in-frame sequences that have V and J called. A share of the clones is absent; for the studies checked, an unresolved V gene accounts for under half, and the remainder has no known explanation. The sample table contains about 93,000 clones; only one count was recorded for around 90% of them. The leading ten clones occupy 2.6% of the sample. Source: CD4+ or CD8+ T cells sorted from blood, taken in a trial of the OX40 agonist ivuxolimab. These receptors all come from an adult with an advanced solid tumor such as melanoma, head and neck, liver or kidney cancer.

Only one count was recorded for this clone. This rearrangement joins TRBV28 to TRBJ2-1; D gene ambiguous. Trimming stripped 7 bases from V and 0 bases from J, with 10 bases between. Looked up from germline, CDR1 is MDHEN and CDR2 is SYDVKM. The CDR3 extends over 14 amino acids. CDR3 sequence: CASTPRSSYNEQFF. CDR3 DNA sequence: TGTGCCAGCACCCCCAGGAGCTCCTACAATGAGCAGTTCTTC.

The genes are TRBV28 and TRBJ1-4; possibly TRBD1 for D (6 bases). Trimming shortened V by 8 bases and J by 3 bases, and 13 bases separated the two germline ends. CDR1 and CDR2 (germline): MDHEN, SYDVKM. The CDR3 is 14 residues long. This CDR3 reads CASETGAANEKLFF. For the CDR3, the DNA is TGTGCCAGCGAAACGGGGGCGGCTAATGAAAAACTGTTTTTT.

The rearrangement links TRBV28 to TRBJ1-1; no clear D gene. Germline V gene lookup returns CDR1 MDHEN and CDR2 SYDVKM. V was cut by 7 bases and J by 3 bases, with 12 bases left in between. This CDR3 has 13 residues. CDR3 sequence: CASTPPQYTEAFF. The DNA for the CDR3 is TGTGCCAGCACCCCTCCCCAGTACACTGAAGCTTTCTTT. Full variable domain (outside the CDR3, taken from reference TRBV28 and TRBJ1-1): DVKVTQSSRYLVKRTGEKVFLECVQDMDHENMFWYRQDPGLGLRLIYFSYDVKMKEKGDIPEGYSVSREKKERFSLILESASTNQTSMYLCASTPPQYTEAFFGQGTRLTVV.

In nucleotides, the CDR3 is TGTGCCTGGAGTCCGCTCGAGGGGTTCAACTATGGCTACACCTTC. Translated, it gives CAWSPLEGFNYGYTF. This chain connects TRBV30 to TRBJ1-2, with D possibly matching TRBD1 (5 bases). Germline-derived CDR1 and CDR2 are GTSNPN and SVGIG (reference sequence). There are 15 residues in the CDR3. V was clipped by 2 bases and J by 2 bases, with 15 bases between them.

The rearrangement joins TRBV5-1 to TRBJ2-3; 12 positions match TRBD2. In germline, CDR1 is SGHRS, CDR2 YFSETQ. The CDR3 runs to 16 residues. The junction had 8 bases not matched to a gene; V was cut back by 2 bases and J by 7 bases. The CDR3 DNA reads TGCGCCAGCAGCTTCTTGACTAGCGGGAGCGGGAATACGCAGTATTTT. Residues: CASSFLTSGSGNTQYF. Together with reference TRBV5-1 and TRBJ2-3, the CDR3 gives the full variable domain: KAGVTQTPRYLIKTRGQQVTLSCSPISGHRSVSWYQQTPGQGLQFLFEYFSETQRNKGNFPGRFSGRQFSNSRSEMNVSTLELGDSALYLCASSFLTSGSGNTQYFGPGTRLTVL.